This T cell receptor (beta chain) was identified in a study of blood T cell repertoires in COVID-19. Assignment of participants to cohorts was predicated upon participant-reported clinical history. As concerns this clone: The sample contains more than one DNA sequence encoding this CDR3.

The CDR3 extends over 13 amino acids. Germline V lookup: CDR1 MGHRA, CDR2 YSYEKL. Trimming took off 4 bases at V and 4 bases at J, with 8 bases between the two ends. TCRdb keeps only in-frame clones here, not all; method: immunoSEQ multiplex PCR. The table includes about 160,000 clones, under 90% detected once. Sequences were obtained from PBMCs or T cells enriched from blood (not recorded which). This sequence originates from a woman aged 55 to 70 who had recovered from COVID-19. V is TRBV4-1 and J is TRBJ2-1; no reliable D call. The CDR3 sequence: CASSPRGYNEQFF. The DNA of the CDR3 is TGCGCCAGCAGCCCCCGAGGATACAATGAGCAGTTCTTC.